The source of this TCR beta chain is a study of T-cell memory formation after mild COVID-19. Looking at the study overall: TCR clusters mostly belonged to single donors.

Trimming removed 7 bases at V and 1 base at J, with 10 bases between. The CDR3 is 13 residues long. Per the germline V gene, CDR1 is MNHEY and CDR2 is SVGEGT. TCRdb passed the 5' RACE reads through MiXCR, listing each CDR3 protein once. Altogether just under 350,000 distinct CDR3 sequences are present, around 13% being singletons, with the ten largest covering about 20%. This clonotype was counted many times. Its specificity is unknown. Whole-study results and caveats: Cross-reactive memory apparently joined, as some responding clones appeared in pre-infection memory.

The chain couples TRBV6-2 or TRBV6-3 to TRBJ1-1, with no clear D. The receptor was derived from a man younger than 35 who had mild COVID-19 (a few samples of this study predate the infection). Cell type and time point are not known. Sequenced input: PBMCs or a T cell subset sorted from them (not recorded which). In DNA, the CDR3 is TGTGCCAGCACCAACGGGAGGAACACTGAAGCTTTCTTT. This sequence encodes CASTNGRNTEAFF.